Listed below are T cell receptor beta chains from one sample, sequenced in a study of blood T cell repertoires in COVID-19. Repertoires were generated with immunoSEQ multiplex PCR, while TCRdb's copy carries only in-frame clones and drops some. The sample contains some 15,000 clones, roughly 88% of which appear only once. Sequencing was performed on peripheral blood. All receptors come from a human donor in a cohort sampled during active COVID-19. The CDR3 runs from the conserved cysteine through the conserved F or W. A D gene is named only where the DNA matches it firmly. Clone size appears in some rows only: once, few, many, or a class for an expanded clone.

V: TRBV5-1
D: TRBD1
J: TRBJ2-7
size: NA
DNA: TGCGCCAGCAGCTTGGCAAGCACAGGGGGAGGAAGGGAGCAGTACTTC
CDR3: CASSLASTGGGREQYF

V: TRBV2
D: TRBD1
J: TRBJ2-3
size: NA
DNA: TGTGCCAGCAGGAGGGGGACAGACACAGATACGCAGTATTTT
CDR3: CASRRGTDTDTQYF

V: TRBV7-8
D: TRBD2
J: TRBJ2-1
size: few
DNA: TGTGCCAGCAGCTTAGGGAGGACTAGCGGGAGGGGTAAGGGTGAGCAGTTCTTC
CDR3: CASSLGRTSGRGKGEQFF

V: TRBV24-1
D: TRBD1
J: TRBJ1-2
size: NA
DNA: TGTGCCACCAGTGAATCAGGGGGACCAGGCTACACCTTC
CDR3: CATSESGGPGYTF

V: TRBV5-8
D: NA
J: TRBJ1-1
size: NA
DNA: TGTGCCAGCAGCCTCCGCGGGGCGGAGTTGGGCACTGAAGCTTTCTTT
CDR3: CASSLRGAELGTEAFF

V: TRBV7-2
D: NA
J: TRBJ1-1
size: few
DNA: TGTGCCAGCAGCTTATTCGGGTCGGAGACTGAAGCTTTCTTT
CDR3: CASSLFGSETEAFF

V: TRBV14
D: TRBD2
J: TRBJ2-1
size: once
DNA: TGTGCCAGCAGCCAAGTCGGTTTGCGGGAGGGCCGCAATGAGCAGTTCTTC
CDR3: CASSQVGLREGRNEQFF

V: TRBV6-5
D: NA
J: TRBJ2-7
size: NA
DNA: TGTGCCACCCTAAGGAGGGGCTCCTACGAGCAGTACTTC
CDR3: CATLRRGSYEQYF

V: TRBV11-1
D: NA
J: TRBJ2-2
size: NA
DNA: TGTGCCAGCAGCTCGACAGGCCCCGGGGAGCTGTTTTTT
CDR3: CASSSTGPGELFF

V: TRBV9
D: NA
J: TRBJ2-7
size: NA
DNA: TGTGCCAGCAGCCCCTTAAAGGGGGAGCAGTACTTC
CDR3: CASSPLKGEQYF

V: TRBV20-1
D: NA
J: TRBJ2-2
size: NA
DNA: TGCAGTGCTAGTTCAGGGAAGAACACCGGGGAGCTGTTTTTT
CDR3: CSASSGKNTGELFF

V: TRBV28
D: NA
J: TRBJ2-7
size: NA
DNA: TGTGCCAGCAGTTCCCAGGCCCTGTTACGAGATGAGCAGTACTTC
CDR3: CASSSQALLRDEQYF

V: TRBV29-1
D: NA
J: TRBJ2-1
size: NA
DNA: TGCAGCGTTGAGCTGAGCTACAATGAGCAGTTCTTC
CDR3: CSVELSYNEQFF

V: TRBV16
D: TRBD1
J: TRBJ2-2
size: few
DNA: TGTGCCAGCAGCCTGGACAGGGGGCGTTACGGGGAGCTGTTTTTT
CDR3: CASSLDRGRYGELFF

V: TRBV7-2
D: TRBD1
J: TRBJ1-2
size: NA
DNA: TGTGCCAGCAGCACGGGACAGCGTAACTATGGCTACACCTTC
CDR3: CASSTGQRNYGYTF

V: TRBV21-1
D: NA
J: TRBJ2-6
size: NA
DNA: TGTGCCAGCCGTGGGAGGCGCAACTCTGGGGCCAACGTCCTGACTTTC
CDR3: CASRGRRNSGANVLTF

V: TRBV27
D: TRBD1
J: TRBJ1-6
size: NA
DNA: TGTGCCAGCAAAGAAGGGGGCTCACCCCTCCACTTT
CDR3: CASKEGGSPLHF

V: TRBV3-1/TRBV3-2
D: TRBD1
J: TRBJ1-2
size: NA
DNA: TGTGCCAGCAGCCAACAACCGACAGGGAATGGCTACACCTTC
CDR3: CASSQQPTGNGYTF

V: TRBV7-8
D: TRBD2
J: TRBJ2-7
size: NA
DNA: TGTGCCAGCAGCTTAGTTGCGCGACTAGCGGGGAGCGAGCAGTACTTC
CDR3: CASSLVARLAGSEQYF

V: TRBV24-1
D: NA
J: TRBJ2-7
size: NA
DNA: TGTGCCACCAGTGACCTACATCCGGGAACCTACGAGCAGTACTTC
CDR3: CATSDLHPGTYEQYF

V: TRBV30
D: NA
J: TRBJ2-1
size: NA
DNA: TGTGCCTGGAGTGTACCACCGGGAGCCCCGTTCTTC
CDR3: CAWSVPPGAPFF

V: TRBV4-1
D: TRBD2
J: TRBJ2-5
size: NA
DNA: TGCGCCAGCAGCCAGTATCTACTAGCGGGAGGGGAAGAGACCCAGTACTTC
CDR3: CASSQYLLAGGEETQYF

V: TRBV6-6
D: TRBD1
J: TRBJ1-4
size: NA
DNA: TGTGCCAGCAGCCTACGCCCGGGACAGGGGAATGAAAAACTGTTTTTT
CDR3: CASSLRPGQGNEKLFF

V: TRBV6-1
D: NA
J: TRBJ2-3
size: NA
DNA: TGTGCCAGCAGTGAAGCTCAAGGAGGTCCCACAGATACGCAGTATTTT
CDR3: CASSEAQGGPTDTQYF

V: TRBV7-2
D: TRBD1
J: TRBJ1-2
size: NA
DNA: TGTGCCAGCAGCTGGGACAGGAACTATGGCTACACCTTC
CDR3: CASSWDRNYGYTF

V: TRBV11-1
D: NA
J: TRBJ2-1
size: NA
DNA: TGTGCCAGCAGCTTAGGGGCAGGGAGGTATGAGCAGTTCTTC
CDR3: CASSLGAGRYEQFF

V: TRBV19
D: TRBD2
J: TRBJ2-3
size: NA
DNA: TGTGCCAGTAGTATAGGGGGGAGGGATACAGATACGCAGTATTTT
CDR3: CASSIGGRDTDTQYF

V: TRBV4-1
D: TRBD2
J: TRBJ2-1
size: NA
DNA: TGCGCCAGCAGCGTTAGCGGGAGCTCCTACAATGAGCAGTTCTTC
CDR3: CASSVSGSSYNEQFF

V: TRBV19
D: TRBD2
J: TRBJ2-1
size: NA
DNA: TGTGCCAGTAGGGACCTAGCGGGAGGGGCCTACAATGAGCAGTTCTTC
CDR3: CASRDLAGGAYNEQFF

V: TRBV2
D: TRBD1
J: TRBJ2-7
size: NA
DNA: TGTGCCAGCGGGACCCCGGGGACAGGCATCGAGCAGTACTTC
CDR3: CASGTPGTGIEQYF

V: TRBV29-1
D: NA
J: TRBJ2-3
size: NA
DNA: TGCAGCGTTGTGTTGGGGGCGGTAGATACGCAGTATTTT
CDR3: CSVVLGAVDTQYF

V: TRBV11-3
D: NA
J: TRBJ2-2
size: NA
DNA: TGTGCCAGCAGCTTAGCCCCAGGGGAGCTGTTTTTT
CDR3: CASSLAPGELFF

V: TRBV7-8
D: NA
J: TRBJ2-7
size: NA
DNA: TGTGCCAGCAGCGTCTTCTACGAGCAGTACTTC
CDR3: CASSVFYEQYF

V: TRBV9
D: TRBD2
J: TRBJ2-7
size: NA
DNA: TGTGCCAGCAGCCGGGACGAGGGGAGGGTGGACGAGCAGTACTTC
CDR3: CASSRDEGRVDEQYF

V: TRBV6-5
D: NA
J: TRBJ2-1
size: NA
DNA: TGTGCCAGCAGTTACCGTAGGGGTGAGCAGTTCTTC
CDR3: CASSYRRGEQFF

V: TRBV30
D: TRBD2
J: TRBJ2-7
size: few
DNA: TGTGCCTGGAACCGAGGACTAGCGGGAGAGGTGTTAGACGAGCAGTACTTC
CDR3: CAWNRGLAGEVLDEQYF

V: TRBV6-5
D: TRBD1
J: TRBJ2-7
size: NA
DNA: TGTGCCAGCACACGGACAGGGCACTCCTACGAGCAGTACTTC
CDR3: CASTRTGHSYEQYF

V: TRBV10-3
D: TRBD1
J: TRBJ1-6
size: NA
DNA: TGTGCCGCCCAGACAGGGGATAATTCACCCCTCCACTTT
CDR3: CAAQTGDNSPLHF

V: TRBV7-2
D: NA
J: TRBJ2-3
size: NA
DNA: TGTGCCAGCAGCTTCGGGATGAGTTGGGATACGCAGTATTTT
CDR3: CASSFGMSWDTQYF

V: TRBV4-2
D: NA
J: TRBJ2-1
size: NA
DNA: TGTGCCAGCAGCCAAGTGCGGGCAGACTCCTACAATGAGCAGTTCTTC
CDR3: CASSQVRADSYNEQFF

V: TRBV5-4
D: TRBD2
J: TRBJ2-5
size: NA
DNA: TGTGCCAGCAGCTTGGCTGTAGGGACTAGCGGAGAGACCCAGTACTTC
CDR3: CASSLAVGTSGETQYF

V: TRBV6-2/TRBV6-3
D: NA
J: TRBJ1-5
size: NA
DNA: TGTGCCAGCAGCCGATCATCAGGCAATCAGCCCCAGCATTTT
CDR3: CASSRSSGNQPQHF

V: TRBV7-6
D: NA
J: TRBJ1-3
size: NA
DNA: TGTGCCAGCAGCCCCCGTTTACTGGGGGAGGGAGACACCATATATTTT
CDR3: CASSPRLLGEGDTIYF

V: TRBV4-1
D: NA
J: TRBJ2-3
size: NA
DNA: TGCGCCAGCAGCCAAGCCCTGGGGGGGGCAGGGACAGATACGCAGTATTTT
CDR3: CASSQALGGAGTDTQYF

V: TRBV3-1/TRBV3-2
D: NA
J: TRBJ2-1
size: NA
DNA: TGTGCCAGCAGCCAAACGAGGGTAAGAAGCAATGAGCAGTTCTTC
CDR3: CASSQTRVRSNEQFF

V: TRBV6-5
D: TRBD1
J: TRBJ1-2
size: few
DNA: TGTGCCAGCAGACCGGACAGGGCGACCTATGGCTACACCTTC
CDR3: CASRPDRATYGYTF

V: TRBV7-2
D: NA
J: TRBJ2-2
size: few
DNA: TGTGCCAGCAGCTTAGCGGCAGTCAACACCGGGGAGCTGTTTTTT
CDR3: CASSLAAVNTGELFF

V: TRBV4-2
D: TRBD2
J: TRBJ2-1
size: NA
DNA: TGTGCCAGCGGTACTAGCGGGAGGTCGGGCAATGAGCAGTTCTTC
CDR3: CASGTSGRSGNEQFF

V: TRBV5-1
D: TRBD1
J: TRBJ2-2
size: NA
DNA: TGCGCCAGCAGCTTGACAGGGGACACCGGGGAGCTGTTTTTT
CDR3: CASSLTGDTGELFF

V: TRBV19
D: NA
J: TRBJ2-3
size: NA
DNA: TGTGCCAGTAGTGCGTCGAGCGGCCGAACAGATACGCAGTATTTT
CDR3: CASSASSGRTDTQYF

V: TRBV11-2
D: NA
J: TRBJ2-2
size: NA
DNA: TGTGCCAGCAGCTTAGTAAACACCGGGGAGCTGTTTTTT
CDR3: CASSLVNTGELFF

V: TRBV20-1
D: NA
J: TRBJ2-5
size: NA
DNA: TGCAGTGCTAGACGCGGGGAGACCCAGTACTTC
CDR3: CSARRGETQYF